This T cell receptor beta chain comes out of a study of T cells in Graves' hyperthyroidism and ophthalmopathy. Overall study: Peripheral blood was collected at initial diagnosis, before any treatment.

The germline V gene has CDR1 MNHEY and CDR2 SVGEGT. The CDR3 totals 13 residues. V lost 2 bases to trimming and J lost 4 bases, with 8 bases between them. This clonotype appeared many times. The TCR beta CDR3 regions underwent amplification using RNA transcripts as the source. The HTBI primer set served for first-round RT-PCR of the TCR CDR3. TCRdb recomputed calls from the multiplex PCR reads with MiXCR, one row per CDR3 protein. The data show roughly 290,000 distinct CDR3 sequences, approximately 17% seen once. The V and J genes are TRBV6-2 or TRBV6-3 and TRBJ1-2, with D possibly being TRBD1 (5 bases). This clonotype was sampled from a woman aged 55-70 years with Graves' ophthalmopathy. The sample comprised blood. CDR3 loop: CASSYAGLYGYTF. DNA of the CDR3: TGTGCCAGCAGTTACGCAGGGCTCTATGGCTACACCTTC.